This T cell receptor beta chain originates from a study of blood T cell repertoires in COVID-19. Clones were sequenced by immunoSEQ multiplex PCR, and TCRdb holds only the in-frame ones, with some missing. This repertoire shows a few hundred thousand clones, around nine tenths found once; its top ten account for 4.5% to 5.5%. V was pared by 7 bases and J by 1 base, with 17 bases between. The CDR3 spans 16 residues. In germline, CDR1 is MDHEN, CDR2 SYDVKM. The rearrangement joins TRBV28 to TRBJ1-5, with D tentatively TRBD1 (6 bases). Sequencing input: PBMCs or T cells enriched from blood (not recorded which). The receptor was derived from a woman aged 30 to 39 who had been exposed to COVID-19. This CDR3 is CASTPAGVGSNQPQHF. CDR3 DNA: TGTGCCAGCACTCCCGCAGGGGTCGGAAGCAATCAGCCCCAGCATTTT. Looking up the rest from reference TRBV28 and TRBJ1-5 gives the full variable domain: DVKVTQSSRYLVKRTGEKVFLECVQDMDHENMFWYRQDPGLGLRLIYFSYDVKMKEKGDIPEGYSVSREKKERFSLILESASTNQTSMYLCASTPAGVGSNQPQHFGDGTRLSIL.